A single sample is the source of the 3 T cell receptor beta chains below, sequenced in a study of blood T cell repertoires in COVID-19. Here immunoSEQ multiplex PCR was the method, and the copy in TCRdb shows in-frame clones only, minus some. The sample comprises approximately 290,000 clones, around 90% of which are singletons, and roughly 4.3% rests with the top ten. The source material was PBMCs or T cells enriched from blood (not recorded which). These receptors all stem from a woman under 30 with acute COVID-19.

This clone was seen only a few times. This rearrangement joins TRBV6-1 to TRBJ1-5, with 10 nucleotides matching TRBD1. Trimming cost V 0 bases and J 6 bases; bases outside gene matches: 5. The germline V gene has CDR1 MNHNS and CDR2 SASEGT. The CDR3 length is 16 residues. This CDR3 reads CASSEASTGGGQPQHF. The CDR3, as DNA: TGTGCCAGCAGTGAAGCTTCGACAGGGGGCGGTCAGCCCCAGCATTTT.

The chain recombines TRBV27 with TRBJ1-4, with D possibly TRBD1 on 5 matching bases. V lost 5 bases and J lost 8, with 15 bases in between. CDR1 and CDR2 (germline): MNHEY, SMNVEV (reference sequence). CDR3 length: 14 residues. CDR3 residues: CASSPYGRGEKLFF. CDR3 in DNA: TGTGCCAGCAGTCCCTACGGAAGGGGCGAAAAACTGTTTTTT.

V gene TRBV7-6 combines with J gene TRBJ2-7, with TRBD2 matching 8 bases. With V trimmed by 4 bases and J by 7 bases, 12 bases remained unmatched. Germline V gene data show CDR1 as SGHVS and CDR2 as FNYEAQ. The CDR3 runs to 15 residues. Written as DNA, the CDR3 is TGTGCCAGCAGCTCTGCGACTAGCGCCGGGGGGGAGCAGTACTTC. Its translation: CASSSATSAGGEQYF.